The 19 T cell receptor beta chains given below trace back to one sample, sequenced in a study of T-cell reconstitution after alpha-beta-depleted transplantation in children. This sample's TCRbeta library carried unique molecular identifier barcodes. TCRdb re-analysed the PCR reads in MiXCR, keeping a single row per CDR3 protein. This table holds some 310,000 distinct CDR3 sequences, around 25% found once. The sequencing used PBMCs, mostly from graft donor cells, collected 180 days after TCRalphabeta/CD19-depleted stem cell transplant. These receptors originate from a male patient aged 10 to 17 who had a stem cell transplant for acute lymphoblastic leukemia, so the T cells may come from the graft donor.

This clonotype has only a few counts. The rearrangement links TRBV5-6 to TRBJ2-2; no reliable D call. The CDR3 is made up of 15 amino acids. V was clipped by 3 bases and J by 1 base, with 10 bases between them. CDR1 SGHDT and CDR2 YYEEEE come from the germline V gene. CDR3 residues: CASSSTDLNTGELFF. In DNA, the CDR3 is TGTGCCAGCAGCTCCACCGACCTGAACACCGGGGAGCTGTTTTTT.

V is TRBV12-5 and J is TRBJ2-3, with D possibly being TRBD2 (6 bases). V was trimmed by 2 bases and J by 1 base, leaving 31 bases between them. This CDR3 spans 22 amino acids. The germline CDR1 and CDR2 sequences are LGHNT and FRNRAP. The CDR3 sequence: CASGLRLPGLVAAGPRTDTQYF. In DNA form, the CDR3 reads TGTGCTAGTGGTTTGAGGTTACCGGGACTGGTAGCGGCGGGGCCCCGCACAGATACGCAGTATTTT.

This clonotype was found a few times. CDR3 in DNA: TGTGCCAGCAGGAGTCTAGCGGGAGGGCCGCGAGAGCAGTTCTTC. Protein product: CASRSLAGGPREQFF. The chain has TRBV7-3 and TRBJ2-1; 12 nucleotides match TRBD2. CDR1 and CDR2 from the germline V gene are SGHTA and FQGTGA. V shed 6 bases and J 10 bases; nucleotides not matched to a gene: 10. The CDR3 spans 15 residues.

This clonotype was counted at least ten times. This chain's CDR3 is CASSTGQGNYGYTF. CDR3 bases: TGCGCCAGCAGCACCGGACAGGGGAACTATGGCTACACCTTC. The chain employs TRBV5-1 and TRBJ1-2, with 9 bases fitting TRBD1. This CDR3 spans 14 amino acids. V dropped 4 bases and J dropped 2; count of bases not matched to a gene: 3. CDR1 and CDR2 (germline): SGHRS, YFSETQ. The full variable domain, completed using reference TRBV5-1 and TRBJ1-2, is KAGVTQTPRYLIKTRGQQVTLSCSPISGHRSVSWYQQTPGQGLQFLFEYFSETQRNKGNFPGRFSGRQFSNSRSEMNVSTLELGDSALYLCASSTGQGNYGYTFGSGTRLTVV.

The chain uses TRBV11-2 and TRBJ2-1; D gene uncertain. V lost 5 bases and J lost 6, with 11 bases in between. The CDR3 totals 13 residues. Germline V CDR1 and CDR2: SGHAT, FQNNGV. CDR3 nucleotides: TGTGCCAGCAGCCGGGCCCAGGTCAATGAGCAGTTCTTC. Translated, it gives CASSRAQVNEQFF. The variable domain in full, completed from reference TRBV11-2 and TRBJ2-1, reads EAGVAQSPRYKIIEKRQSVAFWCNPISGHATLYWYQQILGQGPKLLIQFQNNGVVDDSQLPKDRFSAERLKGVDSTLKIQPAKLEDSAVYLCASSRAQVNEQFFGPGTRLTVL.

J is TRBJ1-1 and V is TRBV28; 8 nucleotides match TRBD1. V trimming: 6 bases; J trimming: 0 bases; junction bases outside the gene matches: 3. CDR3 length equals 14 residues. CDR1 and CDR2 from the germline V gene are MDHEN and SYDVKM. The CDR3 here is CASRFRGLNTEAFF. The CDR3 coding sequence is TGTGCCAGCAGATTCAGGGGGCTGAACACTGAAGCTTTCTTT.

The chain is built from TRBV5-5 and TRBJ2-1; the D is unclear. This CDR3 is 15 amino acids long. The V and J ends lost 4 bases and 2 bases respectively, with 13 bases between them. From germline, CDR1 is SGHKS and CDR2 YYEKEE (reference sequence). CDR3 protein: CASSVQRLTYNEQFF. In DNA form, the CDR3 reads TGTGCCAGCAGCGTGCAACGCCTTACCTACAATGAGCAGTTCTTC.

V gene TRBV5-6 combines with J gene TRBJ2-3; 7 bases line up with TRBD1. Unmatched junction bases numbered 5, after V lost 0 bases and J lost 4 bases. This CDR3 has 15 amino acids. Germline CDR1 SGHDT, CDR2 YYEEEE. Here the CDR3 reads CASSLVTGSADTQYF. In DNA form, the CDR3 reads TGTGCCAGCAGCTTGGTGACAGGGTCGGCAGATACGCAGTATTTT.

The chain joins TRBV19 to TRBJ2-1; D is unresolved. V lost 3 bases and J 5 bases, leaving 14 bases between the germline ends. CDR1 is LNHDA and CDR2 is SQIVND in the germline V gene (reference sequence). CDR3 length: 15 residues. CDR3 nucleotides: TGTGCCAGTAGTATGGTAGCCCCGCCTAACAATGAGCAGTTCTTC. Translating it yields CASSMVAPPNNEQFF. Supplemented by reference TRBV19 and TRBJ2-1, the full variable domain reads DGGITQSPKYLFRKEGQNVTLSCEQNLNHDAMYWYRQDPGQGLRLIYYSQIVNDFQKGDIAEGYSVSREKKESFPLTVTSAQKNPTAFYLCASSMVAPPNNEQFFGPGTRLTVL.

This clonotype was counted between two and nine times. V is TRBV4-1 and J is TRBJ2-5; D remains ambiguous. CDR1 MGHRA and CDR2 YSYEKL come from the germline V gene. The CDR3 sequence is 15 residues long. V was trimmed by 1 base and J by 5 bases, leaving 14 bases between them. The CDR3 reads CASSQGSASRETQYF. Here the CDR3 DNA reads TGCGCCAGCAGCCAAGGTTCAGCATCACGGGAGACCCAGTACTTC.

This clonotype showed up just a few times. V gene TRBV4-1 combines with J gene TRBJ2-1, with TRBD1 identical over 10 bases. Germline lookup yields CDR1 MGHRA and CDR2 YSYEKL. J lost 4 bases, V lost 2 bases, and 11 bases had no gene match. CDR3 length: 18 amino acids. The CDR3 loop reads CASSQLGPGQGVYNEQFF. The CDR3 DNA is TGCGCCAGCAGCCAACTCGGGCCCGGACAGGGGGTATACAATGAGCAGTTCTTC.

V is TRBV5-1 and J is TRBJ2-7; no clear D gene. Deletions cut 2 bases from V and 3 bases from J, with 9 bases between. Germline CDR1 is SGHRS and CDR2 is YFSETQ. The CDR3 runs 13 residues. CDR3 coding DNA: TGCGCCAGCAGCTTTGGGTCCGGCTACGAGCAGTACTTC. It encodes CASSFGSGYEQYF.

This clonotype was counted only a few times. This rearrangement joins TRBV15 to TRBJ1-1, with D perhaps matching TRBD1 (6 bases). Deletions cut 2 bases from V and 0 bases from J, with 22 bases between. In germline, CDR1 is LNHNV, CDR2 YYDKDF (reference sequence). The CDR3 is made up of 19 amino acids. The CDR3 loop is CATSRKRGGQGFMNTEAFF. CDR3 nucleotide sequence: TGTGCCACCAGCAGAAAGCGGGGGGGGCAGGGATTTATGAACACTGAAGCTTTCTTT.

This clonotype came up a few times. V is TRBV9 and J is TRBJ2-6; tentative D call: TRBD2 (7 bases). V dropped 7 bases and J dropped 1 base, with 15 bases sitting between them. Germline CDR1 and CDR2: SGDLS and YYNGEE. This CDR3 comprises 16 residues. The CDR3 DNA reads TGTGCCAGCGGGGGGGCCGGACCATCTGGGGCCAACGTCCTGACTTTC. It is translated as CASGGAGPSGANVLTF.

The chain links TRBV6-5 to TRBJ1-3; D call uncertain. Germline CDR1 and CDR2: MNHEY and SVGAGI. The CDR3 runs 16 residues. V was trimmed by 0 bases and J by 4 bases, leaving 13 bases between them. CDR3 DNA sequence: TGTGCCAGCAGTTACTCGCCGCACCACGCGGGAAACACCATATATTTT. Translated: CASSYSPHHAGNTIYF.

The V and J genes are TRBV27 and TRBJ2-7; D is ambiguous. V dropped 6 bases and J dropped 2 bases, with 23 bases sitting between them. Germline assignment: CDR1 MNHEY and CDR2 SMNVEV (reference sequence). This CDR3 spans 17 amino acids. For the CDR3, the DNA is TGTGCCAGCAGCCCCCGAGCCCCAGCGATGGTGGCCTACGAGCAGTACTTC. This encodes CASSPRAPAMVAYEQYF.

This chain links TRBV5-1 with TRBJ2-2; 9 nucleotides line up with TRBD1. With V trimmed by 5 bases and J by 6 bases, 11 bases remained unmatched. The CDR3 runs to 16 residues. In germline, CDR1 is SGHRS, CDR2 YFSETQ. The CDR3 DNA sequence: TGCGCCAGCAGAGGACAGGGGACATTGGTTGCCGGGGAGCTGTTTTTT. It translates to CASRGQGTLVAGELFF.

This clonotype was seen a few times. The chain carries TRBV20-1 and TRBJ2-7, with TRBD1 matching 9 bases. This CDR3 is 17 amino acids long. V shed 3 bases and J 3 bases; nucleotides not matched to a gene: 15. Per the germline V gene, CDR1 is DFQATT and CDR2 is SNEGSKA (reference sequence). The CDR3 nucleotides read TGCAGTGCTAGCCTAGGGACAGGGACCCTTTATTACTACGAGCAGTACTTC. Its translation: CSASLGTGTLYYYEQYF.

In this sample, this clonotype turned up a few times. V is TRBV7-3 and J is TRBJ2-7; 12 bases agree with TRBD2. The junction had 7 bases not matched to a gene; V was cut back by 5 bases and J by 5 bases. This CDR3 has 15 residues. From germline, CDR1 is SGHTA and CDR2 FQGTGA. The chain's CDR3 is CASSPRTSGIHEQYF. The CDR3 bases are TGTGCCAGCAGCCCCCGGACTAGCGGGATCCACGAGCAGTACTTC. The full variable domain, completed using reference TRBV7-3 and TRBJ2-7, is GAGVSQTPSNKVTEKGKYVELRCDPISGHTALYWYRQSLGQGPEFLIYFQGTGAADDSGLPNDRFFAVRPEGSVSTLKIQRTERGDSAVYLCASSPRTSGIHEQYFGPGTRLTVT.